These 27 T cell receptor beta chains were all obtained from the same sample, sequenced in a study of CD8 T cell repertoires and HIV-1 epitope variants. These receptors have no known antigen. Produced via immunoSEQ multiplex PCR; TCRdb's table is partial and in-frame only. This table holds thousands of clones, 60% to 80% found once. The sequenced material came from cultured CD8+ T cells derived from PBMCs. The receptors derive from a male donor with HIV.

The V call is TRBV7-9, the J call TRBJ1-1; TRBD1 agrees at 7 bases. The CDR3 extends over 14 amino acids. V was clipped by 5 bases and J by 4 bases; unmatched bases: 7. From germline, CDR1 is SEHNR and CDR2 FQNEAQ (reference sequence). CDR3 bases: TGTGCCAGCAGCCCTCGCAGGGGGGGCACTGAAGCTTTCTTT. Translated: CASSPRRGGTEAFF. Full variable domain (outside the CDR3, taken from reference TRBV7-9 and TRBJ1-1): DTGVSQNPRHKITKRGQNVTFRCDPISEHNRLYWYRQTLGQGPEFLTYFQNEAQLEKSRLLSDRFSAERPKGSFSTLEIQRTEQGDSAMYLCASSPRRGGTEAFFGQGTRLTVV.

This rearrangement joins TRBV15 to TRBJ1-5; no clear D. The CDR3 totals 16 residues. V shed 5 bases and J shed 5 bases, with 19 bases lying between them. The germline gives CDR1 LNHNV, CDR2 YYDKDF (reference sequence). The CDR3 bases are TGTGCCACCAGCCCGGCGGCCAGCCTCTCTGATCAGCCCCAGCATTTT. Residues: CATSPAASLSDQPQHF.

The V gene is TRBV29-1, the J gene TRBJ2-1; D remains unclear. Germline V gene data show CDR1 as SQVTM and CDR2 as ANQGSEA. There are 11 residues in the CDR3. The V end was cut by 8 bases, the J end by 4 bases, with 9 bases between. The CDR3 loop is CSIMGYNEQFF. The CDR3 bases are TGCAGCATAATGGGTTACAATGAGCAGTTCTTC.

This clone was found a few times. J is TRBJ2-7 and V is TRBV28; D is undetermined. Germline CDR1 is MDHEN and CDR2 is SYDVKM. Trimming removed 7 bases at V and 3 bases at J, with 13 bases between. The CDR3 is made up of 13 amino acids. This chain's CDR3 is CASISRHYYEQYF. For the CDR3, the DNA is TGTGCCAGCATTTCGCGGCACTACTACGAGCAGTACTTC.

V and J are TRBV28 and TRBJ2-1, with D perhaps assigned TRBD1 or TRBD2 (5 bases each). V was trimmed by 11 bases and J by 4 bases, leaving 15 bases between them. Germline-derived CDR1 and CDR2 are MDHEN and SYDVKM. CDR3 length: 13 amino acids. For the CDR3, the DNA is TGTGCCTACCGGGACGATGGATACAATGAGCAGTTCTTC. The encoded protein is CAYRDDGYNEQFF.

In this sample, this clone turned up once. The CDR3 DNA sequence: TGTGCCAGCAGGACAGTGCCGGTGGGAAACATTCAGTACTTC. This encodes CASRTVPVGNIQYF. V usage is TRBV21-1 and J usage is TRBJ2-4; TRBD1 is taken as the D call from the table, unchecked against the DNA. TRBV21-1 is a documented pseudogene. This CDR3 region has 14 residues.

V is TRBV29-1 and J is TRBJ1-1, with a tentative D call TRBD1 (5 bases). The V end lost 6 bases, the J end lost 2 bases, and 22 bases lay between the germline ends. This CDR3 is built from 16 residues. Germline values: CDR1 SQVTM, CDR2 ANQGSEA. CDR3 region: CSVPDLGTVLNTEAFF. CDR3 nucleotides: TGCAGCGTCCCGGACCTTGGGACTGTACTAAACACTGAAGCTTTCTTT.

The chain carries TRBV6-6 and TRBJ2-2; D is undetermined. Germline CDR1 MNHNY, CDR2 SVGAGI (reference sequence). The CDR3 covers 14 residues. Trimming stripped 0 bases from V and 3 bases from J, with 5 bases between. CDR3 sequence (DNA): TGTGCCAGCAGTTACTCGGCCGACACCGGGGAGCTGTTTTTT. Its protein product is CASSYSADTGELFF.

The chain has TRBV6-5 and TRBJ2-7, with 7 bases matching TRBD2. The germline gives CDR1 MNHEY, CDR2 SVGAGI. This CDR3 region has 15 residues. Trimming removed 2 bases from V and 2 bases from J; junction bases left unmatched: 6. CDR3 sequence reads: CASSYGASGTYEQYF. In DNA, the CDR3 is TGTGCCAGCAGTTACGGGGCTAGCGGAACCTACGAGCAGTACTTC.

The V and J genes are TRBV28 and TRBJ1-6; 9 bases map to TRBD1. The CDR3 extends over 14 amino acids. After removal of 3 bases from V and 10 bases from J, the junction contained 4 bases not matched to a gene. CDR1 MDHEN and CDR2 SYDVKM come from the germline V gene. CDR3 nucleotide sequence: TGTGCCAGCAGTTTCGGACAGGGGCGATCACCCCTCCACTTT. Its protein is CASSFGQGRSPLHF.

The V call is TRBV5-6, the J call TRBJ1-6, with unresolved D. The germline V gene encodes CDR1 SGHDT and CDR2 YYEEEE. There are 14 residues in the CDR3. With 0 bases removed from V and 9 bases from J, the gap between germline ends came to 10 bases. The CDR3 spells CASSLAEMGSPLHF. In DNA, the CDR3 is TGTGCCAGCAGCTTGGCCGAAATGGGTTCACCCCTCCACTTT.

Only a few counts were recorded for this clone. The rearrangement joins TRBV6-5 to TRBJ2-2; D not resolved. CDR1 MNHEY and CDR2 SVGAGI come from the germline V gene. Trimming left V 0 bases short and J 11 bases short, with 10 bases between. The CDR3 spans 13 residues. The CDR3 sequence: CASSYSTQSELFF. The CDR3 bases are TGTGCCAGCAGTTACTCCACCCAATCCGAGCTGTTTTTT.

V and J are TRBV7-3 and TRBJ1-1; 8 bases are shared with TRBD1. CDR1 is SGHTA and CDR2 is FQGTGA in the germline V gene. There are 16 residues in the CDR3. Germline trimming cut 8 bases from V and 2 bases from J; bases unmatched to any gene: 13. DNA of the CDR3: TGTGCCAGCCGGGTGACAGGGGTGACGTCCAACACTGAAGCTTTCTTT. Translated: CASRVTGVTSNTEAFF.

The chain couples TRBV21-1 to TRBJ1-6. TRBV21-1 is flagged as a pseudogene. The CDR3 sequence is 17 residues long. The CDR3 spells CASSFYHVCSYNSPLHF. The CDR3 DNA sequence: TGTGCCAGCAGCTTTTACCACGTATGCTCCTATAATTCACCCCTCCACTTT.

Judged by abundance, this clone is large. The chain links TRBV4-3 to TRBJ1-2; D not resolved. V lost 0 bases and J 3 bases, leaving 14 bases between the germline ends. From germline, CDR1 is LGHNA and CDR2 YSLEER. The CDR3 spans 16 residues. CDR3 DNA sequence: TGCGCCAGCAGCCAAGATCCCGTCGAACTCGACTATGGCTACACCTTC. This sequence encodes CASSQDPVELDYGYTF.

The chain joins TRBV7-9 to TRBJ2-1, with D hard to call. The germline V gene has CDR1 SEHNR and CDR2 FQNEAQ (reference sequence). This CDR3 contains 13 residues. The V gene lost 1 base and the J gene lost 9 bases, with 10 bases spanning the gap. CDR3: CASSLDGASEQFF. In DNA, the CDR3 is TGTGCCAGCAGCTTAGACGGTGCCAGTGAGCAGTTCTTC.

The chain has TRBV19 and TRBJ2-5; possibly TRBD2 for D (5 bases). V lost 3 bases and J lost 5, with 10 bases in between. Germline V gene lookup returns CDR1 LNHDA and CDR2 SQIVND (reference sequence). This CDR3 is built from 13 residues. CDR3 residues: CASSIGRGETQYF. The DNA for the CDR3 is TGTGCCAGTAGTATTGGCAGAGGGGAGACCCAGTACTTC.

The J gene is TRBJ1-2, the V gene TRBV7-6; TRBD1 matches 7 bases. The V segment lost 5 bases and the J segment 5 bases; nucleotides outside the gene matches: 11. Per germline, CDR1 SGHVS and CDR2 FNYEAQ. The CDR3 totals 15 residues. Here the CDR3 DNA reads TGTGCCAGCAGCCAAACCCCCGGGACAGCTTATGGCTACACCTTC. Protein sequence: CASSQTPGTAYGYTF.

The J gene is TRBJ2-1, the V gene TRBV11-3, with TRBD2 matching 11 bases. The germline V gene encodes CDR1 SGHNT and CDR2 YENEEA. This CDR3 spans 14 amino acids. V shed 4 bases, J shed 8 bases, and the junction held 4 bases outside the gene matches. The CDR3 DNA reads as TGTGCCAGCAGCTCTCTTAGCGGGAGGGATGAGCAGTTCTTC. Protein: CASSSLSGRDEQFF.

V gene TRBV7-2 combines with J gene TRBJ2-7; 8 bases align to TRBD1. Germline-derived CDR1 and CDR2 are SGHTA and FQGNSA. The CDR3 runs to 14 residues. Germline trimming cut 4 bases from V and 1 base from J; bases unmatched to any gene: 3. CDR3 region: CASSWGTGSYEQYF. The DNA for the CDR3 is TGTGCCAGCAGCTGGGGGACAGGATCCTACGAGCAGTACTTC.

This clone was seen only a few times. The rearrangement joins TRBV5-4 to TRBJ2-7; D unclear. Trimming took off 1 base at V and 6 bases at J, with 8 bases between the two ends. This CDR3 contains 12 residues. The germline gives CDR1 SGHNT, CDR2 YYREEE (reference sequence). CDR3 nucleotide sequence: TGTGCCAGCAGCTTGTCTAGTGGCGAGCAGTACTTC. Residues: CASSLSSGEQYF.

This clone was detected only a few times. The chain combines TRBV4-1 with TRBJ2-1; 7 positions match TRBD1. Germline V CDR1 and CDR2: MGHRA, YSYEKL. The CDR3 has 14 amino acids. The junction had 4 bases not matched to a gene; V was cut back by 6 bases and J by 2 bases. This CDR3 is CASRPDRTYNEQFF. In DNA, the CDR3 is TGCGCCAGCAGGCCGGACAGGACCTACAATGAGCAGTTCTTC.

This clone was counted a single time. The chain carries TRBV25-1 and TRBJ2-2, with D unclear. The CDR3 is 11 residues long. The V and J ends lost 8 bases and 4 bases respectively, with 5 bases between them. The germline CDR1 and CDR2 sequences are MGHDK and SYGVNS. The CDR3 protein is CASHLTGELFF. The CDR3 region has the DNA TGTGCCAGCCATCTCACCGGGGAGCTGTTTTTT.

The CDR3 bases are TGTGCCAGCAGCTTGGCAGGGAGCACTGAAGCTTTCTTT. Translated: CASSLAGSTEAFF. The gene calls are TRBV5-4 and TRBJ1-1; D possibly corresponds to TRBD1 (5 bases). CDR3 length: 13 residues. V gave up 0 bases and J gave up 4 bases, with 7 bases separating them. The V gene's germline CDR1 is SGHNT and CDR2 YYREEE (reference sequence).

DNA of the CDR3: TGTGCCAGCAGTTACTCGGCCGACACCGGGGAGCTGTTTTTT. Its protein product is CASSYSADTGELFF. This sequence joins TRBV6-5 and TRBJ2-2; D not resolved. CDR1 MNHEY and CDR2 SVGAGI come from the germline V gene. The CDR3 runs 14 residues. V lost 0 bases to trimming and J lost 3 bases, with 5 bases between them.

This chain joins TRBV28 and TRBJ2-5, with 10 bases aligning to TRBD1. This CDR3 is built from 16 residues. CDR1 is MDHEN and CDR2 is SYDVKM in the germline V gene. Germline trimming cut 7 bases from V and 5 bases from J; bases unmatched to any gene: 13. CDR3 nucleotides: TGTGCCAGCATCTCGCAAGGGACAGGGGTGGGGGAGACCCAGTACTTC. Translation gives CASISQGTGVGETQYF.

This clone turned up a few times. The DNA for the CDR3 is TGTGCCAGCAGCGCTACACAGGGCAGTAATGAAAAACTGTTTTTT. Its protein product is CASSATQGSNEKLFF. The chain joins TRBV6-1 to TRBJ1-4; D is possibly TRBD1 (6 bases). V was clipped by 6 bases and J by 4 bases, with 15 bases between them. The germline V gene encodes CDR1 MNHNS and CDR2 SASEGT. The CDR3 has 15 amino acids.